This T cell receptor beta chain was sequenced in a study of T cells in Graves' hyperthyroidism and ophthalmopathy. Lactation, pregnancy, other autoimmune disease or uncontrolled infection led to exclusion of patients. Every diagnosis used clinical symptoms, serum thyroxine and TRAb, thyroid ultrasound and orbital computed tomography. The sample of blood was obtained at first hyperthyroidism diagnosis (before any ophthalmopathy symptoms). Findings of the study overall: Blood also held most thyroid clonotypes expanded beyond 0.001.

The CDR3 regions of TCR beta were amplified from RNA transcripts. In the first-round RT-PCR of the TCR CDR3, the HTBI primer set was used. In TCRdb, the multiplex PCR reads were re-called with MiXCR into one record per CDR3 protein. The sample shows 300,000 to 450,000 distinct CDR3 sequences, less than 20% of them seen only once. This clonotype was seen ten or more times. Its antigen remains unidentified. The receptor was isolated from a woman aged 18-29 years with Graves' hyperthyroidism that later progressed to Graves' ophthalmopathy. Sequenced input: blood.

The CDR3 region has the DNA TGTGCCAGCGTCGAGCGACCTAGCGGGAGGATTAGTTCCTACGAGCAGTACTTC. This encodes CASVERPSGRISSYEQYF. This chain joins TRBV27 and TRBJ2-7; 11 bases align to TRBD2. J gave up 1 base and V 8 bases, and 16 bases lay outside the gene matches. CDR3 length: 18 residues. Germline assignment: CDR1 MNHEY and CDR2 SMNVEV (reference sequence).